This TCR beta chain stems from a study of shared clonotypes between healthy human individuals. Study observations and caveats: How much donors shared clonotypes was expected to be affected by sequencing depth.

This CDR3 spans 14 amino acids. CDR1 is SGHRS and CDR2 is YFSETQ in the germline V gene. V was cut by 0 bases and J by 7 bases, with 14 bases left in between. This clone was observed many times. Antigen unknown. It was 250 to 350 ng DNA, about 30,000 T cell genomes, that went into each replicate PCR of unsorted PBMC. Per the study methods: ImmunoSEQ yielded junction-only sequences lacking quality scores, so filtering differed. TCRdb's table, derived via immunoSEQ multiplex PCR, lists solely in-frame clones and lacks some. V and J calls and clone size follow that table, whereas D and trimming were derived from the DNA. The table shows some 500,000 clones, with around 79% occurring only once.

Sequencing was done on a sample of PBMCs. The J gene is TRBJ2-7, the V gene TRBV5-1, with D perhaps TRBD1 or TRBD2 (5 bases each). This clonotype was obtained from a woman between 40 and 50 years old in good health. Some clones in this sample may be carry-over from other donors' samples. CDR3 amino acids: CASSLVPGTGEQYF. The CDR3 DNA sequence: TGCGCCAGCAGCTTGGTTCCAGGGACGGGGGAGCAGTACTTC.